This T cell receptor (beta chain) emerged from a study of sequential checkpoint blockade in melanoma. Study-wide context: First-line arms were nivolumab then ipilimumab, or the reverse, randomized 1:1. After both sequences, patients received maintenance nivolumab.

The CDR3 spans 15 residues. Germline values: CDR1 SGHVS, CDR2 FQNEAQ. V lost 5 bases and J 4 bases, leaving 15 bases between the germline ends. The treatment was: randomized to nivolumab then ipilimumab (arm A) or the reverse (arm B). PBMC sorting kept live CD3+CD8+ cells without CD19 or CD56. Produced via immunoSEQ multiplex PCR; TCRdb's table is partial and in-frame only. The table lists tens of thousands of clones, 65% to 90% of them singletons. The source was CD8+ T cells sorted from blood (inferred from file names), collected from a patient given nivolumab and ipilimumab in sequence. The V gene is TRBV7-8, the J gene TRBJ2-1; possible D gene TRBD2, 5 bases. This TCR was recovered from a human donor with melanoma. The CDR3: CASSPSSGGYNEQFF. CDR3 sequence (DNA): TGTGCCAGCAGCCCTTCAAGCGGCGGATACAATGAGCAGTTCTTC.